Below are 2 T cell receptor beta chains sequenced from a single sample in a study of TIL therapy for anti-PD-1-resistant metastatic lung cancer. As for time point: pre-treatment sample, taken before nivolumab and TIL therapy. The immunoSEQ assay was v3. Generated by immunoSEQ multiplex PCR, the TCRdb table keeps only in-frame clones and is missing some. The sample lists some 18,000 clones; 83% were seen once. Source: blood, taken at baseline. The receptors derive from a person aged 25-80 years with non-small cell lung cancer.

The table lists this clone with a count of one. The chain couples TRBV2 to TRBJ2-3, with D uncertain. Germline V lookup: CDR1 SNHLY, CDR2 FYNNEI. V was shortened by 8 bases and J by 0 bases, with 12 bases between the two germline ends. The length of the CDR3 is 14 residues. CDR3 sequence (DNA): TGTGCCAGCCGGCCGCCCTATAGCACAGATACGCAGTATTTT. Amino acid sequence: CASRPPYSTDTQYF.

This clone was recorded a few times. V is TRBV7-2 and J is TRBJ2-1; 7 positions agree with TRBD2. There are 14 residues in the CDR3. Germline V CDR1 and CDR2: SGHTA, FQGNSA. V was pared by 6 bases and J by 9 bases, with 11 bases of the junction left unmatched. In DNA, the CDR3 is TGTGCCAGCAGTCCAATGGTCGGGAGGATTGAGCAGTTCTTC. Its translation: CASSPMVGRIEQFF.